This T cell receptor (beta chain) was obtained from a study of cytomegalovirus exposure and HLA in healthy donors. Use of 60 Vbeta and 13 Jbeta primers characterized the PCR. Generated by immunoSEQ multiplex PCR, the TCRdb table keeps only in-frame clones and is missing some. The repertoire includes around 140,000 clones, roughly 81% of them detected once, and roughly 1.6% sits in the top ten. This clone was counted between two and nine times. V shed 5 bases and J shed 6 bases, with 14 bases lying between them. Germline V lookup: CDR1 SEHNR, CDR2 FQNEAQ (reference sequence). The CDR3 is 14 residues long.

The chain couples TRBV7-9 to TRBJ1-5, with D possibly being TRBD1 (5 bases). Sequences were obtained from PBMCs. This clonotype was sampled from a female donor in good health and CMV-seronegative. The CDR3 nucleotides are TGTGCCAGCAGCCTTGGGGGGGGTGGTCAGCCCCAGCATTTT. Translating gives CASSLGGGGQPQHF.